This T cell receptor (beta chain) was recorded in a study of T cells in Graves' hyperthyroidism and ophthalmopathy (dated by TCRdb to about 2019). In the study overall: Peripheral blood samples were taken at initial diagnosis, before any treatment was given. A discovery cohort of about a hundred patients, about 40 with Graves' ophthalmopathy and over 55 with stable Graves' hyperthyroidism, was used to find distinguishing TCR V-J signatures. An independent validation cohort of about 19 hyperthyroidism patients and 15 or so patients who later progressed to ophthalmopathy tested prospective prediction of ophthalmopathy. For training and testing, the 80 to 100 patients in the discovery cohort were randomly divided in a 7:3 ratio. In about 6 Graves' hyperthyroidism patients, the study also compared T-cell repertoires from thyroid tissue with T-cell repertoires from blood. After blood sampling, hyperthyroidism patients were treated with methimazole at a starting dose of 30 mg daily, and ophthalmopathy patients were treated with high-dose intravenous methylprednisolone. The paper describes TCR Vbeta CDR3 sequencing of fewer than 150 peripheral blood samples, made up of some 40 ophthalmopathy patients, 70 to 75 hyperthyroidism patients and about 17 progressor patients.

The TCR beta CDR3 regions were amplified from RNA transcripts. A first-round RT-PCR of the TCR CDR3 used the HTBI primer set with the Qiagen OneStep RT-PCR kit. A second multiplex PCR round built the libraries, followed by size selection and purification. Libraries were sequenced paired-end with 100 bp reads on an Illumina HiSeq2000. As for how the authors treated the data: Raw data were processed with SOAPnuke, discarding reads with adapters, uncalled bases, mean Phred below 15, or no exact constant-primer or identifier match. COPE v1.2.5 was used to merge the high-quality paired reads, and each unique nucleotide sequence was defined as a clonotype. Clonotypes were aligned to IMGT TRBV, TRBD and TRBJ reference segments using MiTCR v1.1. Only V-J combinations with frequency above 0.0001, covering approximately 99% of repertoires, were analysed. The TCS score was defined as F50 (clonal expansion) divided by E x V (chaos), with BLOSUM62-based TCRdist calculated between CDR3 peptides within each V-J. Welch's t-statistics and random forest reduced 500 to 650 V-J features to roughly 13, which were used in a naive Bayes classifier (R e1071). TCRdb reanalyzed the raw reads on its own, using fastp at Q25 for trimming and MiXCR for clone calling, and kept in-frame beta chains. Entries are consolidated by CDR3 protein sequence, retaining the most common genes and DNA. What appears here as the V and J calls and clone size reflects TCRdb's work, not the paper's. The sample table lists 130,000 or so distinct CDR3 sequences, approximately 24% of them with a count of one. The ten largest clonotypes hold around 70% of the sample.

A remark on this clonotype: This receptor's antigen is unknown. An end of the junction does not agree with germline; a read error may underlie this.

Hyperthyroidism patients were newly diagnosed, had a disease duration of under 2 months, and were aged 18 to 65 years. Any patient with an uncontrolled infection, another autoimmune disease, pregnancy or lactation was excluded. Clinical symptoms, serum thyroxine and TRAb, thyroid ultrasound, and orbital computed tomography formed the basis for the diagnoses. For progressor patients, blood was drawn at the first diagnosis of hyperthyroidism, before any ophthalmopathy symptoms had appeared. PBMCs were separated from roughly 10 ml of fresh peripheral blood using Ficoll-Paque density gradient centrifugation. Progressor patients were defined as those initially diagnosed with Graves' hyperthyroidism in whom ophthalmopathy developed during follow-up. Total RNA was extracted using Trizol reagent, and RNA quality was assessed on an Agilent 2100 Bioanalyzer. The CDR3 spans 16 residues, from the cysteine through the phenylalanine. The entry retains the CDR3 DNA only, 48 bases that are in frame from base 1. CDR1 DFQATT and CDR2 SNEGSKA were looked up in the germline V gene (reference sequence).

What the authors observed across the whole study: Most expanded thyroid clonotypes (frequency above 0.001) were also detected in blood, suggesting blood repertoires may reflect thyroid immune responses. Sample size was not statistically predetermined, and investigators were not blinded to group allocation. In cross-validation, a model built on a 13 V-J signature told ophthalmopathy apart from stable hyperthyroidism with roughly 87% sensitivity and about 81% specificity, and in testing the same model reached 80%/75%. During validation, the model predicted progression to ophthalmopathy a median of about 6.5 months ahead of onset, with more than 55% sensitivity and 72.22% specificity.

The sequenced material came from blood. The clonotype comes from a woman between 50 and 59 years old with Graves' hyperthyroidism that later progressed to Graves' ophthalmopathy. The rearrangement joined TRBV20-1 to TRBJ1-2, with the D gene uncertain. The nucleotides read TGCAGTGCTAGAGATCCCCTGGCGATGGCTAACCATGGCTACACCTTC. Its protein reads: CSARDPLAMANHGYTF.